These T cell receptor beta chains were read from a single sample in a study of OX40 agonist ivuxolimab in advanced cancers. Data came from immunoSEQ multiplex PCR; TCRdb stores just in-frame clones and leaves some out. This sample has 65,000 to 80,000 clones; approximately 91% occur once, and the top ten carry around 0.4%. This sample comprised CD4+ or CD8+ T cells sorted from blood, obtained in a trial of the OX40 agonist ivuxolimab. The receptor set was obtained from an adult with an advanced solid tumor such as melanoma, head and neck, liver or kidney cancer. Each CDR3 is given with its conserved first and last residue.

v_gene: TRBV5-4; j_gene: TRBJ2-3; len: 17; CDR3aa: CASSPPGALGGTDTQYF
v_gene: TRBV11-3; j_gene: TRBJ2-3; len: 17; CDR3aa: CASSPGLAGGSTDTQYF
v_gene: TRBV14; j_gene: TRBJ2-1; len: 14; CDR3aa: CASSPGASNNEQFF
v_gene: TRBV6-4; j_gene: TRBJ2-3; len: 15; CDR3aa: CASSATSGGQATQYF
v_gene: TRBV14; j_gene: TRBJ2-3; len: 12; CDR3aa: CASSPTRFTQYF
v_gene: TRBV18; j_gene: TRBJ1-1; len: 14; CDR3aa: CASSPAGAGTEAFF
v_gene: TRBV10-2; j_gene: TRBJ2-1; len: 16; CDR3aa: CASTGLAGGTYNEQFF
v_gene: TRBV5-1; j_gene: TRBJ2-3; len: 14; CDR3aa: CASSLGVAGDTQYF
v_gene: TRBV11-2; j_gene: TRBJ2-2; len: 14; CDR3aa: CASSVHTNTGELFF
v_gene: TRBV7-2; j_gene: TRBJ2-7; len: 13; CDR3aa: CASSSTPGYEQYF
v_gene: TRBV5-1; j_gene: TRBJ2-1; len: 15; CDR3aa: CASTPGGGSHNEQFF
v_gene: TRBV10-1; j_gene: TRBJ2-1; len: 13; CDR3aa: CASSGTAYNEQFF
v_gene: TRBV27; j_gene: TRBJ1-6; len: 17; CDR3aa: CASSPRSTGSYNSPLHF
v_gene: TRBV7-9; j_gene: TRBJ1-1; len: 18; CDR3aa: CASSLGGQGRIENTEAFF
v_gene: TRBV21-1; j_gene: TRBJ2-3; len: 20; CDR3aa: CASSNDREGGRVTSTDTQYF
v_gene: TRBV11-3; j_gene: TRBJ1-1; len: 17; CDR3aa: CASSLDRGGGLNTEAFF
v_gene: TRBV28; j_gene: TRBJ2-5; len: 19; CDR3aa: CASSFGKIAGVALGETQYF
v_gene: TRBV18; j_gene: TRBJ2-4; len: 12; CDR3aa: CASSPEENIQYF
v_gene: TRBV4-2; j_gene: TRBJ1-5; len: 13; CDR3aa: CASSQEALWPQHF
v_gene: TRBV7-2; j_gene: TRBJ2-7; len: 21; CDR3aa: CASSLAPPAGGFRSSSYEQYF
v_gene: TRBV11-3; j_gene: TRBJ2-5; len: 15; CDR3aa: CASSLGRESWETQYF
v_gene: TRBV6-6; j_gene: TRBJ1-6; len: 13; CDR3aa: CAACTTYNSPLHF
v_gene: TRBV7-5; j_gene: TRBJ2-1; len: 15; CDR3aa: CVRSPGTVGPNEQFF
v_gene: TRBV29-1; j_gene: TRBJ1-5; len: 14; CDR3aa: CSVGTGVSGQPQHF
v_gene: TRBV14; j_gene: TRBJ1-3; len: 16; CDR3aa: CASSQFGGLAGNTIYF
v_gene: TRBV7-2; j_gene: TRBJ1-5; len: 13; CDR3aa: CASSSGDNQPQHF
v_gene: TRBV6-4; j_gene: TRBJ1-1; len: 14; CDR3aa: CASSEAGGRTEAFF
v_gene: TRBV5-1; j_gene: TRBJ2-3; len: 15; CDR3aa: CASRPGQIGTDTQYF
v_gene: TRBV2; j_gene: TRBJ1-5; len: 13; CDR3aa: CASSGQANQPQHF
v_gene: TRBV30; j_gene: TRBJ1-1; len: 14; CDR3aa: CAWSVRPMNTEAFF
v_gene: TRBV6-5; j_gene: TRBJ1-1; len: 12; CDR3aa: CASRGLNTEAFF
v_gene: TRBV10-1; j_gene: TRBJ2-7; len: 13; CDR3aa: CASAGTGIHEQYF
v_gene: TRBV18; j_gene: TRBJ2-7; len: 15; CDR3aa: CASSPPRGLGYEQYF
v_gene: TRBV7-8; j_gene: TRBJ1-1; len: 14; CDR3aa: CASSLRVKGSRAFF
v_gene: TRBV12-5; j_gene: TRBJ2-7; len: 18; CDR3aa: CASGLYGQPGQGVHEQYF
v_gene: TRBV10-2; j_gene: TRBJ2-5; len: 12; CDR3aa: CASSAHRGTQYF
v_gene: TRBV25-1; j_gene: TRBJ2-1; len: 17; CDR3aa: CASSETGTSGKYNEQFF
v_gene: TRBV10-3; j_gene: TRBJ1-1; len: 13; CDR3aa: CAIQGSSDTEAFF
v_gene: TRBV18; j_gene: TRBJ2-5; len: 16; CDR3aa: CASSPRTGNNQETQYF
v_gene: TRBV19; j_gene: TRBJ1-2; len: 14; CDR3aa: CASWTGSPSGGYTF